The 22 T cell receptor beta chains in this list originate from one sample, sequenced in a study of beta chain features in type 1 diabetes. Investigators reverse transcribed all isolated RNA, so they sequenced expressed TCRB transcripts. Data came from immunoSEQ multiplex PCR; TCRdb stores just in-frame clones and leaves some out. The sample lists 900,000 or so clones, under 20% occurring once. Sequencing was carried out using naive CD4+ T cells from blood. These receptors all come from a woman between 18 and 29 years old in good health.

This clone showed up just a few times. The chain joins TRBV9 to TRBJ2-1; 9 nucleotides match TRBD2. V was clipped by 0 bases and J by 3 bases; unmatched bases: 4. CDR1 and CDR2 from the germline V gene are SGDLS and YYNGEE. The CDR3 covers 16 residues. The CDR3 reads CASSVGPSGNYNEQFF. In DNA, the CDR3 is TGTGCCAGCAGCGTAGGTCCTAGCGGGAACTACAATGAGCAGTTCTTC.

CDR3 in DNA: TGTGCCAGCAAAACCCGGGGACAGGGGGGCAATCAGCCCCAGCATTTT. Encoded protein: CASKTRGQGGNQPQHF. The genes are TRBV28 and TRBJ1-5; 11 nucleotides line up with TRBD1. The CDR3 consists of 16 residues. V trimming: 7 bases; J trimming: 2 bases; junction bases outside the gene matches: 7. Germline lookup yields CDR1 MDHEN and CDR2 SYDVKM.

In the case of this clone: The same CDR3 is also encoded by other DNA sequences in this sample. The chain links TRBV6-1 to TRBJ2-5; D is unresolved. The CDR3 runs to 12 residues. In germline, CDR1 is MNHNS, CDR2 SASEGT. Trimming took off 8 bases at V and 5 bases at J, with 12 bases between the two ends. The DNA for the CDR3 is TGTGCCAGCGGGGTGAGGCGGGAGACCCAGTACTTC. As protein: CASGVRRETQYF.

This chain joins TRBV19 and TRBJ2-5; D is unresolved. Trimming pared 5 bases from V and 2 bases from J, leaving 6 bases between. Germline assignment: CDR1 LNHDA and CDR2 SQIVND (reference sequence). This CDR3 has 12 amino acids. CDR3 coding DNA: TGTGCCAGTAGTTCTGTTCAAGAGACCCAGTACTTC. This sequence encodes CASSSVQETQYF.

This rearrangement joins TRBV9 to TRBJ1-2; TRBD1 is a possible D gene (6 bases). The CDR3 sequence is 15 residues long. The V gene lost 0 bases and the J gene lost 1 base, with 10 bases spanning the gap. Germline lookup yields CDR1 SGDLS and CDR2 YYNGEE. The CDR3 reads CASSVEAGVNYGYTF. Written as DNA, the CDR3 is TGTGCCAGCAGCGTAGAGGCAGGGGTTAACTATGGCTACACCTTC.

The chain is built from TRBV10-3 and TRBJ2-5; the D gene is possibly TRBD2 (6 bases). Gene TRBJ2-7 matches the end of the DNA better, so the J call may be wrong. The CDR3 is 12 amino acids. Germline CDR1 reads ENHRY; CDR2 reads SYGVKD. The CDR3 region is CAIASDLYEQYF. The CDR3 nucleotides read TGTGCCATCGCTAGCGATCTCTACGAGCAGTACTTC.

This clone was seen only once. The genes are TRBV7-2 and TRBJ1-5, with 9 bases identical to TRBD1. Looked up from germline, CDR1 is SGHTA and CDR2 is FQGNSA. J gave up 5 bases and V 3 bases, and 8 bases lay outside the gene matches. The CDR3 has 16 amino acids. Here the CDR3 reads CASSFGKGQGHQPQHF. The CDR3, as DNA: TGTGCCAGCAGCTTCGGGAAGGGACAGGGTCATCAGCCCCAGCATTTT.

The chain employs TRBV7-9 and TRBJ1-2; D is ambiguous. This CDR3 is 14 amino acids long. Germline CDR1 is SEHNR and CDR2 is FQNEAQ (reference sequence). Trimming removed 1 base from V and 5 bases from J, with 11 bases in between. The CDR3 DNA sequence: TGTGCCAGCAGCTTAGACCAGTCGAGGTATGGCTACACCTTC. It codes for CASSLDQSRYGYTF.

The chain combines TRBV7-9 with TRBJ1-5; the D gene is possibly TRBD1 (6 bases). CDR1 and CDR2 (germline): SEHNR, FQNEAQ (reference sequence). The V and J ends lost 5 bases and 6 bases respectively, with 8 bases between them. The CDR3 consists of 12 residues. The CDR3: CASSPGAQPQHF. CDR3 in DNA: TGTGCCAGCAGCCCGGGGGCTCAGCCCCAGCATTTT. The full variable domain, in which reference TRBV7-9 and TRBJ1-5 provide the parts outside the CDR3, is DTGVSQNPRHKITKRGQNVTFRCDPISEHNRLYWYRQTLGQGPEFLTYFQNEAQLEKSRLLSDRFSAERPKGSFSTLEIQRTEQGDSAMYLCASSPGAQPQHFGDGTRLSIL.

This rearrangement joins TRBV5-4 to TRBJ2-3; D gene uncertain. This CDR3 is 15 amino acids long. The ends were cut back, 6 bases at V and 0 bases at J, with 14 bases in the middle. Per the germline V gene, CDR1 is SGHNT and CDR2 is YYREEE (reference sequence). CDR3 sequence reads: CASTHRPVSTDTQYF. In DNA form, the CDR3 reads TGTGCCAGCACCCATCGACCGGTGAGCACAGATACGCAGTATTTT.

This sequence joins TRBV12-2 and TRBJ2-7. TRBV12-2 is a pseudogene segment. This CDR3 is built from 14 residues. The CDR3 sequence is CASRFSGTVHEQYF. The DNA of the CDR3 is TGTGCAAGTCGCTTCAGCGGGACAGTCCACGAGCAGTACTTC.

In its sample, this clone was seen a few times. V is TRBV2 and J is TRBJ1-1; D is possibly TRBD1 (6 bases). The CDR3 spans 14 residues. The ends were cut back, 7 bases at V and 5 bases at J, with 17 bases in the middle. Germline CDR1 is SNHLY and CDR2 is FYNNEI. CDR3 residues: CASTGEGGGTEAFF. The CDR3 nucleotides read TGTGCCAGCACCGGGGAGGGGGGAGGTACTGAAGCTTTCTTT.

The chain employs TRBV28 and TRBJ2-7; 10 positions match TRBD1. Germline CDR1 is MDHEN and CDR2 is SYDVKM. Germline trimming cut 6 bases from V and 4 bases from J; bases unmatched to any gene: 12. This CDR3 is 16 amino acids long. This chain's CDR3 is CASSLGVTGGFYEQYF. CDR3 DNA sequence: TGTGCCAGCAGCTTGGGTGTGACAGGGGGCTTTTACGAGCAGTACTTC.

The table lists this clone with a few counts. The same CDR3 can be traced to other DNA sequences in this sample. The rearrangement joins TRBV27 to TRBJ2-3, with D unclear. Per germline, CDR1 MNHEY and CDR2 SMNVEV (reference sequence). V was shortened by 2 bases and J by 1 base, with 4 bases between the two germline ends. The CDR3 consists of 13 residues. The CDR3 bases are TGTGCCAGCAGTTTAAAGGGCACAGATACGCAGTATTTT. Protein sequence: CASSLKGTDTQYF.

The V call is TRBV7-9, the J call TRBJ2-3; D gene unclear. CDR1 and CDR2 (germline): SEHNR, FQNEAQ (reference sequence). V lost 3 bases and J lost 4, with 17 bases in between. The CDR3 totals 16 residues. The CDR3 DNA follows: TGTGCCAGCAGCTTCTCGCCAGGTGGCGGTGCAGATACGCAGTATTTT. Amino acid sequence: CASSFSPGGGADTQYF.

This chain links TRBV6-1 with TRBJ1-5, with D maybe TRBD1 (6 bases). Germline V gene data show CDR1 as MNHNS and CDR2 as SASEGT. The CDR3 totals 12 residues. Trimming stripped 6 bases from V and 7 bases from J, with 10 bases between. The chain's CDR3 is CASRDSHQPQHF. The CDR3 DNA follows: TGTGCCAGCAGGGACAGCCACCAGCCCCAGCATTTT.

J is TRBJ2-3 and V is TRBV28, with no clear D. The CDR3 spans 15 residues. Germline lookup yields CDR1 MDHEN and CDR2 SYDVKM. V dropped 5 bases and J dropped 2 bases, with 14 bases sitting between them. Written as DNA, the CDR3 is TGTGCCAGCAGTCCGAGCAGACAAATCACAGATACGCAGTATTTT. This translates into CASSPSRQITDTQYF.

The chain couples TRBV19 to TRBJ2-3, with D possibly being TRBD2 (6 bases). The CDR3 sequence is 16 residues long. CDR1 LNHDA and CDR2 SQIVND come from the germline V gene (reference sequence). V lost 4 bases to trimming and J lost 4 bases, with 18 bases between them. CDR3 loop: CASSTRRSGPSDTQYF. As DNA, the CDR3 is TGTGCCAGTAGTACCCGACGGAGCGGGCCCTCAGATACGCAGTATTTT.

V is TRBV18 and J is TRBJ2-1; D not certain. Per the germline V gene, CDR1 is KGHSH and CDR2 is LQKENI. V lost 1 base and J 3 bases, leaving 10 bases between the germline ends. This CDR3 region has 15 residues. Here the CDR3 DNA reads TGTGCCAGCTCACCACTACCTTTTAACTACAATGAGCAGTTCTTC. Its translation: CASSPLPFNYNEQFF.

This clone occurred a few times. V is TRBV2 and J is TRBJ1-4; the match to TRBD1 covers 9 bases. With 6 bases clipped from V and 5 bases from J, the junction kept 4 bases outside the gene matches. This CDR3 contains 14 residues. Looked up from germline, CDR1 is SNHLY and CDR2 is FYNNEI. The CDR3 sequence is CASSFDRGNEKLFF. The CDR3 coding sequence is TGTGCCAGCAGCTTCGACAGGGGGAATGAAAAACTGTTTTTT.

This chain connects TRBV18 to TRBJ2-5; 11 positions agree with TRBD2. Germline CDR1 is KGHSH and CDR2 is LQKENI. The CDR3 spans 20 residues. V lost 9 bases, J lost 0 bases, and 21 bases stayed unmatched. The CDR3 is CARLPYLTSGREPHQETQYF. The CDR3, as DNA: TGTGCCAGACTACCATACCTCACTAGCGGGAGAGAGCCCCACCAAGAGACCCAGTACTTC.

The table lists this clone with a few counts. J is TRBJ2-6 and V is TRBV19; tentative D call: TRBD1 (6 bases). Trimming cost V 4 bases and J 3 bases, with 16 bases left between them. CDR1 is LNHDA and CDR2 is SQIVND in the germline V gene (reference sequence). The CDR3 runs 17 residues. In DNA form, the CDR3 reads TGTGCCAGTAGTAATCTGGGGGCGCAGTTTGGGGCCAACGTCCTGACTTTC. Protein product: CASSNLGAQFGANVLTF.